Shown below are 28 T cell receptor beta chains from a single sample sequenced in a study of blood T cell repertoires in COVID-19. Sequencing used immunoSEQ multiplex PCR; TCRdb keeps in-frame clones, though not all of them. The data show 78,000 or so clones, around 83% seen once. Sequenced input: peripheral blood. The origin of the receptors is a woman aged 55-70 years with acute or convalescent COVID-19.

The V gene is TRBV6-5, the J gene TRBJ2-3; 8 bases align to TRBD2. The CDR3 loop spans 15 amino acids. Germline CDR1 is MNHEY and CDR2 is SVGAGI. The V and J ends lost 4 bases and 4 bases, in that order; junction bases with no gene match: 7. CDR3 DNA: TGTGCCAGCAGTTTGGTCGGGGGGGCCGCAGATACGCAGTATTTT. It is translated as CASSLVGGAADTQYF.

CDR3 loop: CASSEGLGEQYF. CDR3 bases: TGTGCCAGCAGTGAGGGGCTCGGCGAGCAGTACTTC. V is TRBV25-1 and J is TRBJ2-7; perhaps TRBD1 as D (5 bases). The CDR3 totals 12 residues. Germline-derived CDR1 and CDR2 are MGHDK and SYGVNS. The germline V and J ends were trimmed by 3 bases and 6 bases, with 9 bases remaining between them.

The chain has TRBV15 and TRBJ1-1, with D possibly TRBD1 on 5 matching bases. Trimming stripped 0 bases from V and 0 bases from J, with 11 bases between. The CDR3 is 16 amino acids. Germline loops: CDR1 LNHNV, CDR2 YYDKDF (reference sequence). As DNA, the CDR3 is TGTGCCACCAGCAGAGACGGAGGGGCCATGAACACTGAAGCTTTCTTT. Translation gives CATSRDGGAMNTEAFF.

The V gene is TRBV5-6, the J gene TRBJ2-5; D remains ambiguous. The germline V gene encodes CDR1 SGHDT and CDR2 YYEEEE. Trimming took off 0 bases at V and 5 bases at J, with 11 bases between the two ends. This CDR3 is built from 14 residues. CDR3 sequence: CASSLAHSPETQYF. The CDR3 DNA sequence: TGTGCCAGCAGCTTGGCTCACAGCCCTGAGACCCAGTACTTC.

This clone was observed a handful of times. The CDR3 sequence is CAWRTGGGNTIYF. CDR3 sequence (DNA): TGTGCCTGGAGGACAGGGGGAGGAAACACCATATATTTT. V is TRBV30 and J is TRBJ1-3; 9 nucleotides agree with TRBD1. Per germline, CDR1 GTSNPN and CDR2 SVGIG (reference sequence). The CDR3 runs to 13 residues. The V gene end was trimmed by 3 bases and the J gene end by 4 bases; junction bases not matched to a gene: 1.

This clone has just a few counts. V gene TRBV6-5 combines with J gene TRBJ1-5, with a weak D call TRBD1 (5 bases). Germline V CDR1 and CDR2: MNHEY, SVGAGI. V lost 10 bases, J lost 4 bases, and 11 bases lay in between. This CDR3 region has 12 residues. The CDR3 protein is CATRKGNQPQHF. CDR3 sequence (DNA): TGTGCCACCCGAAAGGGGAATCAGCCCCAGCATTTT.

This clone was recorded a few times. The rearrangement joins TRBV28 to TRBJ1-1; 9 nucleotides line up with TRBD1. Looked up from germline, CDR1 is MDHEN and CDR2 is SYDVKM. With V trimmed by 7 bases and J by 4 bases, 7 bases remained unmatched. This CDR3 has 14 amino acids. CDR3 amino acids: CASKGDRVVTEAFF. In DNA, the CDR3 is TGTGCCAGCAAAGGGGACAGGGTGGTCACTGAAGCTTTCTTT.

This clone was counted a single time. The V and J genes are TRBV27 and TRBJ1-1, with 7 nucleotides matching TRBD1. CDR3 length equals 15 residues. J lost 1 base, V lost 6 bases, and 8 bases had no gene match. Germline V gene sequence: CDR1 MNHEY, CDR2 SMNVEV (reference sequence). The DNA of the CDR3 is TGTGCCAGCAGACCTTCCGGGACAGCGAACACTGAAGCTTTCTTT. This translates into CASRPSGTANTEAFF.

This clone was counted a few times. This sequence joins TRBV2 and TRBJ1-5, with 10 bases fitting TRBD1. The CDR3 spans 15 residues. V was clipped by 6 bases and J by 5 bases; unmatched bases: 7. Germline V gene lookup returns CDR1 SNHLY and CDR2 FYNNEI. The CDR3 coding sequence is TGTGCCAGCAGAGCCTGGACAGGGGGAGATCAGCCCCAGCATTTT. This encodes CASRAWTGGDQPQHF.

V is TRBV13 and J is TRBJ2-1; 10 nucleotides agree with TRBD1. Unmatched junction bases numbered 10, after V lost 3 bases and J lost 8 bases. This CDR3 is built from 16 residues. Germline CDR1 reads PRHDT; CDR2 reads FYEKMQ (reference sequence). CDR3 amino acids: CASSLSGTGVFHEQFF. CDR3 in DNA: TGTGCCAGCAGCTTGTCCGGGACAGGGGTTTTCCATGAGCAGTTCTTC. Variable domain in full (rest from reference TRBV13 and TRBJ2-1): AAGVIQSPRHLIKEKRETATLKCYPIPRHDTVYWYQQGPGQDPQFLISFYEKMQSDKGSIPDRFSAQQFSDYHSELNMSSLELGDSALYFCASSLSGTGVFHEQFFGPGTRLTVL.

CDR3 region: CASRAAAGTGDQPQHF. The CDR3 nucleotides are TGTGCCAGCAGAGCCGCAGCCGGGACAGGGGATCAGCCCCAGCATTTT. The chain employs TRBV6-6 and TRBJ1-5; 10 positions match TRBD1. Trimming removed 6 bases from V and 5 bases from J; junction bases left unmatched: 10. Germline CDR1 and CDR2: MNHNY and SVGAGI (reference sequence). The CDR3 is made up of 16 amino acids.

CDR3 nucleotides: TGTGCCAGCAGAACAGAGTCCTACGAGCAGTACTTC. Amino acid sequence: CASRTESYEQYF. The chain is built from TRBV2 and TRBJ2-5; D is unclear. The DNA end is more similar to TRBJ2-7, so the J call may be wrong. Germline-derived CDR1 and CDR2 are SNHLY and FYNNEI. There are 12 residues in the CDR3.

DNA of the CDR3: TGTGCCAGCAGCCCGCGACAGGGGGCTGGGGCCAACGTCCTGACTTTC. Translated: CASSPRQGAGANVLTF. The V and J genes are TRBV9 and TRBJ2-6; TRBD1 matches at 9 bases. This CDR3 is built from 16 residues. Germline assignment: CDR1 SGDLS and CDR2 YYNGEE. With 4 bases clipped from V and 2 bases from J, the junction kept 4 bases outside the gene matches.

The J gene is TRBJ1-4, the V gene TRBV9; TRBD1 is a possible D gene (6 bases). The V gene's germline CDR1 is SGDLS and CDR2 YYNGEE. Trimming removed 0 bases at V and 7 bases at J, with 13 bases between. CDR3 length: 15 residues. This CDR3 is CASSVATGGAEKLFF. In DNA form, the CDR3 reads TGTGCCAGCAGCGTAGCTACGGGGGGCGCTGAAAAACTGTTTTTT.

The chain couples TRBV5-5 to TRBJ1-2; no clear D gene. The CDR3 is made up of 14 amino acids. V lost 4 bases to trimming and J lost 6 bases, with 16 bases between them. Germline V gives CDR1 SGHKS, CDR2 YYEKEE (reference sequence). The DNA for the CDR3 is TGTGCCAGCAGCGGTCATGAGGGAACCGATGGCTACACCTTC. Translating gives CASSGHEGTDGYTF.

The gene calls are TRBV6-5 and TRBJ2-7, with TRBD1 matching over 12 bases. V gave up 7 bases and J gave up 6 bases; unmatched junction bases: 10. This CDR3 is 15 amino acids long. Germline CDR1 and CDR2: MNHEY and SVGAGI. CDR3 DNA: TGTGCCAGCACCCTCCGGGGACAGGGGGCGAGCGAGCAGTACTTC. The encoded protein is CASTLRGQGASEQYF.

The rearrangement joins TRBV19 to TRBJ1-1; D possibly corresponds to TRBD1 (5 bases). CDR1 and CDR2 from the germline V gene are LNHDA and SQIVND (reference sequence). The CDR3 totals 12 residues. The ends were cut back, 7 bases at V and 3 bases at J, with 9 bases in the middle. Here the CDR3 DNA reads TGTGCCAGTACAGGGATGGACACTGAAGCTTTCTTT. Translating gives CASTGMDTEAFF.

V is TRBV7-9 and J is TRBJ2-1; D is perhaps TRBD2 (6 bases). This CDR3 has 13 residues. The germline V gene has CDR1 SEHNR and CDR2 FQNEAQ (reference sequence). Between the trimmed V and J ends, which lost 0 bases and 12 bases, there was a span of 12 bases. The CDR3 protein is CASSLAGQGGQFF. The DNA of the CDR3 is TGTGCCAGCAGCTTAGCGGGGCAGGGAGGGCAGTTCTTC. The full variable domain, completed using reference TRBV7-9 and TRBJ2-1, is DTGVSQNPRHKITKRGQNVTFRCDPISEHNRLYWYRQTLGQGPEFLTYFQNEAQLEKSRLLSDRFSAERPKGSFSTLEIQRTEQGDSAMYLCASSLAGQGGQFFGPGTRLTVL.

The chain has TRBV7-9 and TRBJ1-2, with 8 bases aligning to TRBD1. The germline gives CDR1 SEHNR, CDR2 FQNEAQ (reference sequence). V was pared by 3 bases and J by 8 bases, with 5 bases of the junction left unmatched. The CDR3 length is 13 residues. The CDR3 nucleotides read TGTGCCAGCAGCTTGCAGGGGGCTGAGGGCTACACCTTC. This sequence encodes CASSLQGAEGYTF.

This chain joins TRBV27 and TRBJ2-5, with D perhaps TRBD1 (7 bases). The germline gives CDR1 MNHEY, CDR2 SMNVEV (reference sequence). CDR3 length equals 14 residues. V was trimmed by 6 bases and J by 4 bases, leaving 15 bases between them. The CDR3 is CASSFAGGGETQYF. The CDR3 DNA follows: TGTGCCAGCAGCTTTGCAGGGGGAGGAGAGACCCAGTACTTC.

As DNA, the CDR3 is TGTGCCAGTAGTAGACGGACAGGGGACCGCAACTATGGCTACACCTTC. It encodes CASSRRTGDRNYGYTF. The gene calls are TRBV19 and TRBJ1-2; 9 bases match TRBD1. V dropped 4 bases and J dropped 2; count of bases not matched to a gene: 8. Germline values: CDR1 LNHDA, CDR2 SQIVND (reference sequence). This CDR3 is 16 amino acids long. Full variable domain (rest looked up from reference TRBV19 and TRBJ1-2): DGGITQSPKYLFRKEGQNVTLSCEQNLNHDAMYWYRQDPGQGLRLIYYSQIVNDFQKGDIAEGYSVSREKKESFPLTVTSAQKNPTAFYLCASSRRTGDRNYGYTFGSGTRLTVV.

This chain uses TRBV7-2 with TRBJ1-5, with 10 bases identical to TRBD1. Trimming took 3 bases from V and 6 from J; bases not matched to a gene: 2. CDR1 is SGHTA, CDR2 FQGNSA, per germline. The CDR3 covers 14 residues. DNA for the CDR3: TGTGCCAGCAGCTTGACAGGGGGCAGTCAGCCCCAGCATTTT. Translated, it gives CASSLTGGSQPQHF.

The CDR3 coding sequence is TGCGCCAGCAGCTTGGACAGGGAATACGAGCAGTACTTC. Translation: CASSLDREYEQYF. The rearrangement links TRBV5-1 to TRBJ2-7; possible D gene TRBD1, 6 bases. The CDR3 covers 13 residues. CDR1 is SGHRS and CDR2 is YFSETQ in the germline V gene. V gave up 0 bases and J gave up 4 bases, with 8 bases separating them. Full variable domain (rest looked up from reference TRBV5-1 and TRBJ2-7): KAGVTQTPRYLIKTRGQQVTLSCSPISGHRSVSWYQQTPGQGLQFLFEYFSETQRNKGNFPGRFSGRQFSNSRSEMNVSTLELGDSALYLCASSLDREYEQYFGPGTRLTVT.

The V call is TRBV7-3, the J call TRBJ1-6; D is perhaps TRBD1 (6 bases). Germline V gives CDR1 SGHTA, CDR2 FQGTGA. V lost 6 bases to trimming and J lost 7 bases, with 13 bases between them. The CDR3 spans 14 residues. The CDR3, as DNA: TGTGCCAGCAGTAGTGGACAGCAAAATTCACCCCTCCACTTT. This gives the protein CASSSGQQNSPLHF.

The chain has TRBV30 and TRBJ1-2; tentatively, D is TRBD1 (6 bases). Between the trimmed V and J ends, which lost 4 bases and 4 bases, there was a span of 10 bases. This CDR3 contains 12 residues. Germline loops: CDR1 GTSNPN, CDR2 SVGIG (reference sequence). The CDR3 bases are TGTGCCTGGATAGGGGGGGCCTATGGCTACACCTTC. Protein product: CAWIGGAYGYTF.

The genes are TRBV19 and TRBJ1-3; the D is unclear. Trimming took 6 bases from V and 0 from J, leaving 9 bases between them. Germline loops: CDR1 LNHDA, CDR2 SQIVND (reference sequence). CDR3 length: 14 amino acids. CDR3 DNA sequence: TGTGCCAGTAGAAGGACTGACTCTGGAAACACCATATATTTT. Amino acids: CASRRTDSGNTIYF.

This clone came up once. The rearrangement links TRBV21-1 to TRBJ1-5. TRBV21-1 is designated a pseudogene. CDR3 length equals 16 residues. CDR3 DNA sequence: TGTGCCAGTAACAAAATTCGAGGGAGCAGTTATCAGCCCCAGCATTTT. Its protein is CASNKIRGSSYQPQHF.

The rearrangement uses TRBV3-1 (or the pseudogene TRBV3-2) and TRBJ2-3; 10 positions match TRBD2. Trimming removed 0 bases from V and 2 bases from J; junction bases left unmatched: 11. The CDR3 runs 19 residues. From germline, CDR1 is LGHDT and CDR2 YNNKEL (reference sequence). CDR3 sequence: CASSQDWSGGAGNTDTQYF. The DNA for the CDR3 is TGTGCCAGCAGCCAAGATTGGAGCGGGGGGGCCGGGAACACAGATACGCAGTATTTT.